Sequencing of this T cell receptor beta chain was carried out in a study of T cell clones after liver transplantation. Study background: At least one year of complete immunosuppression withdrawal without enzymes over twice normal defined tolerance. Samples came pre-transplant, pre-randomization before withdrawal, and post-randomization after withdrawal ended.

The method was immunoSEQ multiplex PCR; TCRdb's version includes in-frame clones alone and lacks a portion of them. The sample shows over 55,000 clones, 70% to 80% of them seen only once. V lost 3 bases to trimming and J lost 4 bases; unmatched junction nucleotides: 6. Germline V gene lookup returns CDR1 KGHSH and CDR2 LQKENI. This CDR3 has 15 amino acids. The chain carries TRBV18 and TRBJ1-5, with 7 positions matching TRBD1. The clonotype was recovered from a human patient who received a liver transplant. Some T cells may have come from the graft donor. The input for sequencing was CD4+ T cells from blood, taken at the roughly 16-month timepoint. In DNA, the CDR3 is TGTGCCAGCTCACCCGGGACAGCCATTAATCAGCCCCAGCATTTT. Protein: CASSPGTAINQPQHF.